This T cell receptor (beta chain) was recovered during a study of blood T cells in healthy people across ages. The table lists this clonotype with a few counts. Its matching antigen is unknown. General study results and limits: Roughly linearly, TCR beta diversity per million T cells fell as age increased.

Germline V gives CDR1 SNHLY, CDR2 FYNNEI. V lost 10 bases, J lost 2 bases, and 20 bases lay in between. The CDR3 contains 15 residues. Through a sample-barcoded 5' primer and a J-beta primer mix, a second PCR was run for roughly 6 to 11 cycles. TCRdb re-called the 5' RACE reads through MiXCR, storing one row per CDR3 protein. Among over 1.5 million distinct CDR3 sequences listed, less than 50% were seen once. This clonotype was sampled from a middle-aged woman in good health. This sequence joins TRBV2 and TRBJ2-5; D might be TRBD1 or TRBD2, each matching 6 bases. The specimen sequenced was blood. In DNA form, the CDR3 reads TGTGCCACTCTTCGCAGGGGAGGAGGGCAAGAGACCCAGTACTTC. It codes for CATLRRGGGQETQYF.